The 4 T cell receptor beta chains reported below all come from one sample, sequenced in a study of blood T cell repertoires in COVID-19. This table comes from immunoSEQ multiplex PCR, and its TCRdb copy is limited to in-frame clones, with some not included. The sample contains roughly 250,000 clones, 88% of which appear only once. The specimen sequenced was PBMCs or T cells enriched from blood (not recorded which). The origin of the receptors is a woman between 35 and 50 years old with acute COVID-19.

V gene TRBV9 combines with J gene TRBJ2-7, with D perhaps TRBD2 (5 bases). V dropped 1 base and J dropped 1 base, with 12 bases sitting between them. The CDR3 has 15 amino acids. CDR1 is SGDLS and CDR2 is YYNGEE in the germline V gene. CDR3 nucleotide sequence: TGTGCCAGCAGCGTATCGATCAGCGGATCCTACGAGCAGTACTTC. Translated: CASSVSISGSYEQYF.

The genes are TRBV5-4 and TRBJ2-7; 8 nucleotides line up with TRBD2. The V gene end was trimmed by 4 bases and the J gene end by 0 bases; junction bases not matched to a gene: 6. The length of the CDR3 is 15 residues. Germline CDR1 reads SGHNT; CDR2 reads YYREEE (reference sequence). The CDR3 nucleotides read TGTGCCAGCAGCAAGAAAGCGGGGGACTCCTACGAGCAGTACTTC. Protein: CASSKKAGDSYEQYF.

This clone showed up just a few times. This sequence joins TRBV30 and TRBJ2-2; no definite D call. The CDR3 totals 11 residues. Looked up from germline, CDR1 is GTSNPN and CDR2 is SVGIG (reference sequence). Trimming cost V 8 bases and J 7 bases, with 11 bases left between them. The CDR3 bases are TGTGCCGGGAACTCATACGGGGAGCTGTTTTTT. Translation gives CAGNSYGELFF.

This chain connects TRBV5-6 to TRBJ1-1; possibly TRBD1 for D (5 bases). Trimming took 4 bases from V and 3 from J, leaving 10 bases between them. The CDR3 contains 13 residues. Germline V lookup: CDR1 SGHDT, CDR2 YYEEEE. The CDR3 protein is CASSPQAYTEAFF. In DNA form, the CDR3 reads TGTGCCAGCAGCCCACAGGCTTACACTGAAGCTTTCTTT.